The 22 T cell receptor delta chains below were found in one sample sequenced in a study of Vδ1+ human thymocytes. Study-level results: Thymic TRG and TRD repertoires appeared highly polyclonal, with Gaussian CDR3 length distributions.

No cognate antigen is known for these TCRs. The template was reverse-transcribed extracted RNA. Pooled V-gene forward primers with one constant-region reverse primer generated the CDR3 amplicons by multiplex PCR. TCRdb applied CATT to the multiplex PCR reads for clone calling. The sample comprises 80,000 or so delta-chain clones, 30% to 45% of which are singletons, and around 0.3% rests with the top ten. The specimen sequenced was Vdelta1+ gamma-delta thymocytes from the thymus. The subset was: FACS-sorted CD3+ TCRalphabeta- TCRVdelta1+ TCRVdelta2- thymocytes. All receptors derive from a boy younger than two who had congenital heart surgery.

J is TRDJ1 and V is TRDV2; tentatively, D is TRDD3 (5 bases). Looked up from germline, CDR1 is GEAIGNYY and CDR2 is EKD. The CDR3 is 20 residues long. V was cut by 3 bases and J by 2 bases, with 30 bases left in between. The CDR3 nucleotides read TGTGCCTGTGACCCCACCCAGTCCGCATCCATGAGATACACTACCGATAAACTCATCTTT. This gives the protein CACDPTQSASMRYTTDKLIF.

V usage is TRDV1 and J usage is TRDJ1; 7 positions agree with TRDD3. From germline, CDR1 is TSWWSYY and CDR2 QGS. The J segment lost 2 bases and the V segment lost 0 bases, leaving 30 bases of the junction unmatched. The CDR3 sequence is 24 residues long. CDR3 residues: CALGELLRTTTGIAGIKPTDKLIF. The CDR3 coding sequence is TGTGCTCTTGGGGAACTCTTACGAACTACGACGGGGATAGCTGGTATAAAGCCAACCGATAAACTCATCTTT.

The chain couples TRDV1 to TRDJ1; TRDD3 matches at 13 bases. CDR1 TSWWSYY and CDR2 QGS come from the germline V gene. V shed 4 bases, J shed 1 base, and the junction held 21 bases outside the gene matches. CDR3 length equals 22 residues. The CDR3 bases are TGTGCTCTTGGGGTCGTCGGCCTTCCTTCATACTGGGGGATACGGCGCACCGATAAACTCATCTTT. Encoded protein: CALGVVGLPSYWGIRRTDKLIF.

This clone is judged medium-sized. The rearrangement uses TRDV2 and TRDJ1; 12 bases agree with TRDD3. The length of the CDR3 is 17 residues. The trim removed 0 bases at V and 2 bases at J, leaving 6 bases unmatched. Looked up from germline, CDR1 is GEAIGNYY and CDR2 is EKD. The CDR3 here is CACDTNWGIQETDKLIF. In DNA form, the CDR3 reads TGTGCCTGTGACACCAACTGGGGGATACAAGAGACCGATAAACTCATCTTT.

In its sample, this clone was seen a few times. J is TRDJ1 and V is TRDV1; 8 nucleotides line up with TRDD3. Per germline, CDR1 TSWWSYY and CDR2 QGS. The CDR3 consists of 20 residues. Trimming removed 0 bases from V and 1 base from J; junction bases left unmatched: 16. CDR3 in amino acids: CALGELAPYWGYRTTDKLIF. The CDR3 coding sequence is TGTGCTCTTGGGGAACTAGCTCCTTACTGGGGATACCGGACCACCGATAAACTCATCTTT.

This chain links TRDV1 with TRDJ1; TRDD3 aligns across 12 bases. CDR3 length: 20 residues. Germline CDR1 is TSWWSYY and CDR2 is QGS. V dropped 3 bases and J dropped 12; count of bases not matched to a gene: 26. The CDR3 spells CALGDPSYVPGWGIRGPVIF. CDR3 nucleotide sequence: TGTGCTCTTGGGGATCCTTCCTACGTTCCGGGCTGGGGGATACGAGGTCCGGTCATCTTT.

This clone was seen only a few times. The chain combines TRDV1 with TRDJ1, with TRDD3 matching over 9 bases. The CDR3 loop spans 14 amino acids. Germline-derived CDR1 and CDR2 are TSWWSYY and QGS. V was clipped by 6 bases and J by 9 bases; unmatched bases: 11. CDR3: CALGIRRGIPELIF. CDR3 in DNA: TGTGCTCTTGGCATTAGGCGGGGGATACCAGAACTCATCTTT.

This sequence joins TRDV1 and TRDJ1; TRDD3 matches at 7 bases. CDR3 length equals 22 residues. The ends lost 4 bases at V and 2 bases at J; junction bases unmatched: 28. The germline gives CDR1 TSWWSYY, CDR2 QGS. The CDR3 nucleotides are TGTGCTCTTGGGGTATGTGGAGCTTCACCATTCCTGGGGGCCCCGGGGACCGATAAACTCATCTTT. Protein product: CALGVCGASPFLGAPGTDKLIF.

This clone was detected a few times. V gene TRDV1 combines with J gene TRDJ1, with a possible D match to TRDD3 (5 bases). Per germline, CDR1 TSWWSYY and CDR2 QGS. The CDR3 is made up of 13 amino acids. V lost 6 bases, J lost 4 bases, and 12 bases lay in between. DNA of the CDR3: TGTGCTCTTGGTAAGGATAAGGGCGATAAACTCATCTTT. Amino acid sequence: CALGKDKGDKLIF.

J is TRDJ1 and V is TRDV1, with 9 bases identical to TRDD2. The V and J ends lost 5 bases and 0 bases, in that order; junction bases with no gene match: 19. CDR3 size: 20 residues. Germline CDR1 TSWWSYY, CDR2 QGS. The CDR3 protein is CALGKPFLLPGNSYTDKLIF. Here the CDR3 DNA reads TGTGCTCTTGGGAAACCCTTCCTACTACCAGGAAATTCGTACACCGATAAACTCATCTTT.

This clone was seen only a few times. The chain has TRDV1 and TRDJ1; 11 positions agree with TRDD3. Losses at the gene ends were 0 bases for V and 0 bases for J; bases not matched to a gene: 15. CDR1 is TSWWSYY, CDR2 QGS, per germline. CDR3 length: 21 amino acids. This chain's CDR3 is CALGELFSGVGDTKYTDKLIF. CDR3 nucleotide sequence: TGTGCTCTTGGGGAACTCTTCTCTGGAGTGGGGGATACGAAGTACACCGATAAACTCATCTTT.

Concerning this clone: The sample carries other DNA sequences with the same CDR3. The chain has TRDV1 and TRDJ1; no clear D. Trimming stripped 0 bases from V and 0 bases from J, with 20 bases between. Germline loops: CDR1 TSWWSYY, CDR2 QGS. The CDR3 spans 19 residues. CDR3 sequence reads: CALGELSKGSYRHTDKLIF. In nucleotides, the CDR3 is TGTGCTCTTGGGGAACTCAGTAAGGGTAGTTACCGCCACACCGATAAACTCATCTTT.

This clone was seen a handful of times. V and J are TRDV1 and TRDJ1; 10 bases match TRDD3. V was clipped by 3 bases and J by 4 bases; unmatched bases: 14. The CDR3 has 18 residues. Germline V gene sequence: CDR1 TSWWSYY, CDR2 QGS. The CDR3 region is CALGDTFPLGDPGDKLIF. The DNA for the CDR3 is TGTGCTCTTGGGGATACCTTCCCACTGGGGGATCCGGGCGATAAACTCATCTTT.

This clone has only a few counts. V usage is TRDV1 and J usage is TRDJ1, with 12 nucleotides matching TRDD3. V lost 0 bases to trimming and J lost 3 bases; unmatched junction nucleotides: 17. The CDR3 covers 21 residues. Germline CDR1 reads TSWWSYY; CDR2 reads QGS. CDR3 nucleotides: TGTGCTCTTGGGGAACTGTTCTCTTCTACGGGCTGGGGGATACGCCCCGATAAACTCATCTTT. It is translated as CALGELFSSTGWGIRPDKLIF.

The genes are TRDV1 and TRDJ1; TRDD3 agrees at 9 bases. J gave up 5 bases and V 0 bases, and 16 bases lay outside the gene matches. CDR3 size: 19 residues. Germline loops: CDR1 TSWWSYY, CDR2 QGS. CDR3 coding DNA: TGTGCTCTTGGGGAACTCCCCTCGATACTGGGGGAAACCGGGGATAAACTCATCTTT. Translated, it gives CALGELPSILGETGDKLIF.

About this clone itself: The sample contains more than one DNA sequence encoding this CDR3. The V call is TRDV1, the J call TRDJ1, with TRDD3 identical over 7 bases. Trimming at V came to 1 base and at J to 2 bases, leaving 28 bases not matched to a gene. In germline, CDR1 is TSWWSYY, CDR2 QGS. The CDR3 is made up of 23 amino acids. The CDR3 nucleotides read TGTGCTCTTGGGGAACGAGTCCGCCTTACTGGGGATGGTGCCCGGGGAAATACCGATAAACTCATCTTT. Encoded protein: CALGERVRLTGDGARGNTDKLIF.

This chain connects TRDV1 to TRDJ1, with 10 bases that match TRDD3. J gave up 5 bases and V 1 base, and 19 bases lay outside the gene matches. Germline V lookup: CDR1 TSWWSYY, CDR2 QGS. There are 20 residues in the CDR3. CDR3 amino acids: CALGEPPENVLLWGIDKLIF. For the CDR3, the DNA is TGTGCTCTTGGGGAACCCCCTGAGAATGTCCTACTCTGGGGGATAGATAAACTCATCTTT.

The chain joins TRDV1 to TRDJ1, with D possibly matching TRDD2 (6 bases). Looked up from germline, CDR1 is TSWWSYY and CDR2 is QGS. The CDR3 sequence is 20 residues long. The V gene lost 2 bases and the J gene lost 3 bases, with 28 bases spanning the gap. DNA for the CDR3: TGTGCTCTTGGGGAAGGGGCTCCTTCCGAGAAGATACTGTGTGCCGATAAACTCATCTTT. It encodes CALGEGAPSEKILCADKLIF.

In its sample, this clone was seen a few times. The J gene is TRDJ1, the V gene TRDV1, with TRDD3 matching over 10 bases. The CDR3 is 22 amino acids. V trimming: 2 bases; J trimming: 0 bases; junction bases outside the gene matches: 21. Germline V lookup: CDR1 TSWWSYY, CDR2 QGS. CDR3 protein: CALGEYTVPAWGILEDTDKLIF. CDR3 nucleotides: TGTGCTCTTGGGGAATACACCGTCCCAGCCTGGGGGATATTAGAGGACACCGATAAACTCATCTTT.

The chain joins TRDV1 to TRDJ1, with 13 bases fitting TRDD3. V shed 6 bases, J shed 4 bases, and the junction held 17 bases outside the gene matches. Germline CDR1 is TSWWSYY and CDR2 is QGS. The CDR3 has 19 amino acids. CDR3 in DNA: TGTGCTCTTGGAGAGACCCTTCCACTGGGGGATACGGAGGTCGATAAACTCATCTTT. Residues: CALGETLPLGDTEVDKLIF.

Note on this clone: Other DNA sequences in the same sample also yield this CDR3. The V and J genes are TRDV1 and TRDJ1, with 7 bases fitting TRDD3. The V segment lost 1 base and the J segment 0 bases; nucleotides outside the gene matches: 20. Germline V gene sequence: CDR1 TSWWSYY, CDR2 QGS. The CDR3 totals 21 residues. This CDR3 is CALGERPPDTDRTPHTDKLIF. The DNA for the CDR3 is TGTGCTCTTGGGGAACGCCCTCCGGATACGGACCGTACCCCGCACACCGATAAACTCATCTTT.

This clone appeared many times. Within the sample, other DNA sequences also encode this same CDR3. This sequence joins TRDV2 and TRDJ1; D is undetermined. Germline values: CDR1 GEAIGNYY, CDR2 EKD. The CDR3 is 13 residues long. V was shortened by 4 bases and J by 4 bases, with 12 bases between the two germline ends. The CDR3 coding sequence is TGTGCCTGTGAAGGTGTCGCACGCGATAAACTCATCTTT. Its translation is CACEGVARDKLIF.